These T cell receptor beta chains were read from a single sample in a study of blood T cell repertoires in COVID-19. Using immunoSEQ multiplex PCR, the repertoire was profiled, and TCRdb retains in-frame clones only, with some absent. Here the sample spans roughly 150,000 clones, approximately 79% being singletons. The sequencing sample was made of PBMCs or T cells enriched from blood (not recorded which). The source is a man in his fifties who had recovered from COVID-19. CDR3s include the opening cysteine and the closing phenylalanine or tryptophan. Fields, in order: J gene, D gene, clone size, V gene, CDR3 DNA, CDR3 protein. D genes are given only for firm matches. Clone size appears in some rows only: once, few, many, or a class for an expanded clone.

TRBJ1-3,TRBD1,-,TRBV15,TGTGCCACCAGCACCCGGGAAGGGGGCGGCAAATCTGGAAACACCATATATTTT,CATSTREGGGKSGNTIYF
TRBJ2-5,TRBD2,-,TRBV12-5,TGTGCTAGTGGTTTGGGGGTAGCGGGGAAGCAAGAGACCCAGTACTTC,CASGLGVAGKQETQYF
TRBJ1-1,-,-,TRBV7-2,TGTGCCAGCAGCTTAGCGGTCGGGGCTTTCTTT,CASSLAVGAFF
TRBJ1-3,-,once,TRBV29-1,TGCAGCGTTGAAGAAGGGGGACCAAGCTCTGGAAACACCATATATTTT,CSVEEGGPSSGNTIYF
TRBJ2-3,-,once,TRBV12-5,TGTGCTAGTGGTTTAGCAGGGGCAGATACGCAGTATTTT,CASGLAGADTQYF
TRBJ1-5,TRBD1,few,TRBV6-2/TRBV6-3,TGTGCCAGCAGTTACGTGCTAGGACAGGGGGCTTTTCAGCCCCAGCATTTT,CASSYVLGQGAFQPQHF
TRBJ2-1,TRBD1,-,TRBV7-3,TGTGCCAGCAGCCTCTTGACAGGGAGCAATGAGCAGTTCTTC,CASSLLTGSNEQFF
TRBJ1-1,-,-,TRBV27,TGTGCCAGCAGTCCGAAGCGGGTTTTGAACACTGAAGCTTTCTTT,CASSPKRVLNTEAFF
TRBJ1-1,-,-,TRBV19,TGTGCCAGTGCCAACCAGGAATACACTGAAGCTTTCTTT,CASANQEYTEAFF
TRBJ1-2,TRBD1,-,TRBV14,TGTGCCAGCAGCCAAGTTCCAGGGGGCCGGGGCTACACCTTC,CASSQVPGGRGYTF
TRBJ1-3,-,-,TRBV5-1,TGCGCCAGCAGCGAGACAGGTTCATCTGGAAACACCATATATTTT,CASSETGSSGNTIYF
TRBJ2-5,-,-,TRBV6-5,TGTGCCAGCAGTTTGACTAGTTCTTTGGCCCAGTACTTC,CASSLTSSLAQYF
TRBJ1-2,-,-,TRBV9,TGTGCCAGCAGCGTATCAACCGGGACAAGGAGCTATGGCTACACCTTC,CASSVSTGTRSYGYTF
TRBJ1-1,TRBD1,-,TRBV3-1/TRBV3-2,TGTGCCAGCAGCCAAGTCGGGACAGGCCTATTCGGAGCTTTCTTT,CASSQVGTGLFGAFF
TRBJ2-7,-,few,TRBV10-1,TGCGCCAGATACGGCAGGTCCTACGAGCAGTACTTC,CARYGRSYEQYF
TRBJ2-7,TRBD1,-,TRBV5-5,TGTGCCAGCAGCCAAGGACAGGAGACCTACGAGCAGTACTTC,CASSQGQETYEQYF
TRBJ2-1,TRBD2,-,TRBV24-1,TGTGCCACCAGTGATTCGAGCGGGGGGAGAATTAATGAGCAGTTCTTC,CATSDSSGGRINEQFF
TRBJ2-3,TRBD2,-,TRBV2,TGTGCCAGCAGTGAATGGGGACTAGCGGGTTCCGATACGCAGTATTTT,CASSEWGLAGSDTQYF
TRBJ1-2,TRBD1,once,TRBV10-1,TGCGCCGGGGGACAGGAGCGCTATGGCTACACCTTC,CAGGQERYGYTF
TRBJ1-5,-,-,TRBV2,TGTGCCATTTCGCGGGGGACCAATCAGCCCCAGCATTTT,CAISRGTNQPQHF
TRBJ2-5,-,-,TRBV3-1/TRBV3-2,TGTGCCAGCAGGACAGGTGGGGTGGATAAGGGGACCCAGTACTTC,CASRTGGVDKGTQYF
TRBJ2-5,-,-,TRBV5-4,TGTGCCAGCAGCTTGGGGGGAACGGGGCAAGAGACCCAGTACTTC,CASSLGGTGQETQYF
TRBJ2-2,TRBD1,-,TRBV11-2,TGTGCCAGCGGACGCCTAGGACAGGGGGGTGCCGGGGAGCTGTTTTTT,CASGRLGQGGAGELFF
TRBJ1-1,-,-,TRBV2,TGTGCCAGCAGTGAACAGAAGAACACTGAAGCTTTCTTT,CASSEQKNTEAFF
TRBJ2-7,-,-,TRBV19,TGTGCCAGTAGCGGGGGACGTAACTCCTACGAGCAGTACTTC,CASSGGRNSYEQYF
TRBJ1-6,TRBD1,once,TRBV18,TGTGCCAGCTCACCACTTGCTGGAGGGGGCACCTATAATTCACCCCTCCACTTT,CASSPLAGGGTYNSPLHF
TRBJ1-2,-,-,TRBV6-5,TGTGCCAGCAGTTCGATAGGGGTCTATGGCTACACCTTC,CASSSIGVYGYTF
TRBJ2-7,-,few,TRBV5-1,TGCGCCAGCAGCTTAACAGAGACCTACGAGCAGTACTTC,CASSLTETYEQYF
TRBJ1-3,TRBD1,-,TRBV3-1/TRBV3-2,TGTGCCAGCAGCCAAGTTGAGGGGGCGCAACCCACCATATATTTT,CASSQVEGAQPTIYF
TRBJ1-2,TRBD1,-,TRBV5-5,TGTGCCAGCAGCTTTCGTCGGACAGGGAACTATGGCTACACCTTC,CASSFRRTGNYGYTF
TRBJ2-7,TRBD2,-,TRBV5-1,TGCGCCAGCAGCTTGGCCCCTAGCGGGGGGGGGAGCTCCTACGAGCAGTACTTC,CASSLAPSGGGSSYEQYF
TRBJ1-5,TRBD1,-,TRBV30,TGTGCCTGGGGACAGGATAGCAATCAGCCCCAGCATTTT,CAWGQDSNQPQHF
TRBJ2-7,-,-,TRBV5-4,TGTGCCAGCAGCTTGGAGGGAGGCCCCTACGAGCAGTACTTC,CASSLEGGPYEQYF
TRBJ2-3,TRBD2,-,TRBV24-1,TGTGCCACCAGTGAGGCCGGACTAGCAGATACGCAGTATTTT,CATSEAGLADTQYF